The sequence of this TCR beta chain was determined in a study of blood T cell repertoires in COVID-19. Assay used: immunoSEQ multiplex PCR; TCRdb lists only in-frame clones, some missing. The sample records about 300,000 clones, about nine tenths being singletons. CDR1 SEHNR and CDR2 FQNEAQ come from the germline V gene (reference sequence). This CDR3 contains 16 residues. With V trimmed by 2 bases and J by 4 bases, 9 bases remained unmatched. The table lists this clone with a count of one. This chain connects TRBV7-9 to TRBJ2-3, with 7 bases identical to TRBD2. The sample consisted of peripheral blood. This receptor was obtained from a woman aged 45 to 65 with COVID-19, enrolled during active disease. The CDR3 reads CASSLRLGLVPDTQYF. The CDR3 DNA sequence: TGTGCCAGCAGCTTACGGTTAGGACTAGTTCCAGATACGCAGTATTTT.